Shown below are 10 T cell receptor beta chains from a single sample sequenced in a study of CD8+CD57+ T cells in acquired aplastic anemia. Genomic DNA acted as the template from which TCR beta VDJ combination and CDR3 sequence profiling were carried out. In TCRdb, the reads were re-called with MiXCR into one record per CDR3 protein. This sample carries approximately 200,000 distinct CDR3 sequences, around 50% of them seen once, and the ten largest clones take around 20%. For sequencing, patients were chosen who had shown expansion of CD8+CD57+ cells by flow cytometry. The source material was sorted CD4+, CD8+, or CD8+CD57+ T cells (not recorded which) from PBMCs. The receptors here all came from a human donor with aplastic anemia.

This clonotype was seen at least ten times. J is TRBJ2-7 and V is TRBV12-3 or TRBV12-4; D could derive from TRBD1 or TRBD2 (6 bases each). The CDR3 runs 14 residues. Trimming left V 6 bases short and J 0 bases short, with 12 bases between. Here the CDR3 reads CASRGGRVSYEQYF. CDR3 DNA sequence: TGTGCCAGCAGGGGGGGCAGGGTCTCCTACGAGCAGTACTTC.

The gene calls are TRBV9 and TRBJ2-5; D remains ambiguous. V was pared by 0 bases and J by 1 base, with 4 bases between. CDR1 is SGDLS, CDR2 YYNGEE, per germline. The CDR3 sequence is 13 residues long. CDR3 DNA sequence: TGTGCCAGCAGCGTAGCCAGCCAAGAGACCCAGTACTTC. Translation gives CASSVASQETQYF. The full variable domain, its missing parts supplied by reference TRBV9 and TRBJ2-5, is DSGVTQTPKHLITATGQRVTLRCSPRSGDLSVYWYQQSLDQGLQFLIQYYNGEERAKGNILERFSAQQFPDLHSELNLSSLELGDSALYFCASSVASQETQYFGPGTRLLVL.

This clonotype is a singleton in its sample. A much more abundant neighbour one base away suggests this may be a read error. Without the conserved terminal phenylalanine or tryptophan, this CDR3 likely stems from a read error. The chain uses TRBV6-1 and TRBJ1-6; D uncertain. CDR1 is MNHNS, CDR2 SASEGT, per germline. Deletions cut 7 bases from V and 0 bases from J, with 7 bases between. CDR3 length equals 14 residues. CDR3 DNA sequence: TGTGCCAGCATGGTCAGCTCCTATAATTCACCCCTCCACTCT. The encoded protein is CASMVSSYNSPLHS.

The sample holds a few counts of this clonotype. The chain carries TRBV10-3 and TRBJ2-5; D unclear. V lost 5 bases to trimming and J lost 2 bases, with 6 bases between them. Germline CDR1 ENHRY, CDR2 SYGVKD. The CDR3 length is 12 residues. The CDR3 DNA sequence: TGTGCCATCAGTACCGGGCAAGAGACCCAGTACTTC. This translates into CAISTGQETQYF.

This clonotype was counted a few times. The chain combines TRBV5-4 with TRBJ1-1; unclear D gene. The CDR3 totals 13 residues. The germline V gene encodes CDR1 SGHNT and CDR2 YYREEE (reference sequence). Trimming removed 0 bases from V and 1 base from J, with 4 bases in between. The CDR3 bases are TGTGCCAGCAGCTTGGATTGGAACACTGAAGCTTTCTTT. It yields the protein CASSLDWNTEAFF.

This clonotype occurred a few times. This may be a read error, as it is one base from a much larger clone. The J gene is TRBJ2-1, the V gene TRBV7-9; no clear D. Per the germline V gene, CDR1 is SEHNR and CDR2 is FQNEAQ (reference sequence). The V and J ends lost 5 bases and 9 bases respectively, with 14 bases between them. The CDR3 consists of 13 residues. The CDR3 DNA is TGTGCCAGCAGCCTGAGTTCAGGTTTTGAGCAGTTCTTC. It codes for CASSLSSGFEQFF.

The chain is built from TRBV12-3 or TRBV12-4 and TRBJ2-1; 11 nucleotides match TRBD2. The CDR3 runs to 15 residues. Trimming cost V 5 bases and J 9 bases; bases outside gene matches: 9. Here the CDR3 DNA reads TGTGCCAGCAGTCCCCCTAGCGGGGGGTACGGTGAGCAGTTCTTC. Protein product: CASSPPSGGYGEQFF.

Notes on this clonotype: A much bigger clone sits one base away, suggesting this may be a read error. The chain combines TRBV2 with TRBJ2-1; TRBD2 matches at 7 bases. Per germline, CDR1 SNHLY and CDR2 FYNNEI. The CDR3 has 13 residues. V trimming: 0 bases; J trimming: 15 bases; junction bases outside the gene matches: 8. The CDR3 region has the DNA TGTGCCAGCAGTGAAGCGCCGGGACTAAAGCGGTTCTTC. Amino acids: CASSEAPGLKRFF.

The table lists this clonotype with a few counts. V and J are TRBV2 and TRBJ2-3; TRBD2 might be the D (6 bases). The V gene lost 7 bases and the J gene lost 2 bases, with 10 bases spanning the gap. This CDR3 has 13 residues. Germline V gives CDR1 SNHLY, CDR2 FYNNEI. CDR3 in DNA: TGTGCCAGCAACCGACTAGACACAGATACGCAGTATTTT. Its translation: CASNRLDTDTQYF.

In its sample, this clonotype was seen many times. The rearrangement links TRBV11-2 to TRBJ2-7; 10 bases match TRBD2. The germline CDR1 and CDR2 sequences are SGHAT and FQNNGV. J was trimmed by 0 bases and V by 1 base; bases with no gene match: 6. The CDR3 consists of 17 residues. In DNA, the CDR3 is TGTGCCAGCAGCTTAGTTCTAGCGGGGGCCAGCTCCTACGAGCAGTACTTC. Residues: CASSLVLAGASSYEQYF.